The clone carrying this T cell receptor beta chain came up many times. What it binds is not known. The data originate from a study of blood T cells in healthy people across ages. Then a second PCR, running roughly 7 to 11 cycles, was carried out with a sample-barcoded 5' primer and a J-beta primer mix. TCRdb analysed the 5' RACE reads with MiXCR anew, one entry per CDR3 protein. The data hold 800,000 to 950,000 distinct CDR3 sequences, with 30% to 45% observed a single time. Study results and limitations: Calculation of diversity from one million T cells yielded estimates considered to be underestimates.

Donors gave approximately 9.9 milliliters of peripheral blood apiece. The authors extracted at least 5.5 micrograms of total RNA per sample. Sequencing used blood. The receptor comes from a man between 18 and 35 years old in good health.

The CDR3 DNA sequence: TGCGCCAGCAGCAGCAACAGGGGGGACGAGCAGTACTTC. Its protein is CASSSNRGDEQYF. The gene calls are TRBV5-1 and TRBJ2-7, with TRBD1 matching over 8 bases. Germline V gene sequence: CDR1 SGHRS, CDR2 YFSETQ. The V gene end was trimmed by 4 bases and the J gene end by 5 bases; junction bases not matched to a gene: 5. The CDR3 totals 13 residues.